Below, 22 T cell receptor beta chains from the same sample are listed, as sequenced in a study of blood T cell repertoires in COVID-19. Profiling relied on immunoSEQ multiplex PCR, and the TCRdb table lists in-frame clones only, not all of them. The table lists approximately 170,000 clones, around 81% of them singletons, with 9.5% to 12% in the top ten. The sequenced sample was peripheral blood. The origin of the receptors is a man in his 60s with active or convalescent COVID-19.

The rearrangement uses TRBV2 and TRBJ2-3, with 11 bases lining up with TRBD2. V lost 5 bases, J lost 4 bases, and 2 bases stayed unmatched. This CDR3 is 14 amino acids long. The germline V gene has CDR1 SNHLY and CDR2 FYNNEI. For the CDR3, the DNA is TGTGCCAGCAGTCTGACTAGCGGGGCAGATACGCAGTATTTT. The encoded protein is CASSLTSGADTQYF.

The rearrangement links TRBV9 to TRBJ1-1; D is undetermined. The CDR3 has 13 residues. Trimming took 2 bases from V and 7 from J, leaving 12 bases between them. Germline assignment: CDR1 SGDLS and CDR2 YYNGEE. The chain's CDR3 is CASSVGVQGEAFF. The CDR3 bases are TGTGCCAGCAGCGTCGGGGTTCAAGGTGAAGCTTTCTTT.

V usage is TRBV28 and J usage is TRBJ2-1, with 7 bases aligning to TRBD1. Germline assignment: CDR1 MDHEN and CDR2 SYDVKM. The CDR3 loop spans 12 amino acids. J gave up 9 bases and V 6 bases, and 5 bases lay outside the gene matches. The CDR3 DNA sequence: TGTGCCAGCAGGGACAGGTTGGGTGAGCAGTTCTTC. As protein: CASRDRLGEQFF.

The CDR3 DNA reads TGTGCCAGCAGCGTGGGACAGGGGATCTATGGCTACACCTTC. This encodes CASSVGQGIYGYTF. The chain couples TRBV5-5 to TRBJ1-2; 10 positions match TRBD1. J gave up 4 bases and V 4 bases, and 4 bases lay outside the gene matches. Germline V gives CDR1 SGHKS, CDR2 YYEKEE (reference sequence). The CDR3 runs to 14 residues.

V usage is TRBV18 and J usage is TRBJ1-1; D is unclear. Germline V lookup: CDR1 KGHSH, CDR2 LQKENI. The germline V and J ends were trimmed by 5 bases and 4 bases, with 11 bases remaining between them. This CDR3 has 13 residues. The CDR3 region is CASSADMTTEAFF. The CDR3 coding sequence is TGTGCCAGCTCAGCAGACATGACCACTGAAGCTTTCTTT.

Turning to this clone: Its ends do not fully match the called genes, so a read error is possible. The chain recombines TRBV11-2 with TRBJ2-7; TRBD2 is a possible D gene (7 bases). The CDR3 extends over 13 amino acids. Looked up from germline, CDR1 is SGHAT and CDR2 is FQNNGV. CDR3: CASSFGKGRGGHF. The CDR3 DNA reads as TGTGCCAGCAGCTTCGGAAAAGGGAGGGGGGGGCACTTC.

The CDR3 DNA reads TGTGCCAGCAGTAATCCGGGGGGGGATGAAAAACTGTTTTTT. Translated: CASSNPGGDEKLFF. The chain joins TRBV6-5 to TRBJ1-4, with D maybe TRBD1 (5 bases). Germline values: CDR1 MNHEY, CDR2 SVGAGI. This CDR3 is built from 14 residues. Trimming took 5 bases from V and 6 from J, leaving 13 bases between them.

The rearrangement joins TRBV19 to TRBJ2-5; TRBD2 might be the D (5 bases). The germline V gene has CDR1 LNHDA and CDR2 SQIVND (reference sequence). V dropped 3 bases and J dropped 2 bases, with 13 bases sitting between them. This CDR3 has 15 amino acids. The CDR3 region is CASSMSGQRQETQYF. In DNA, the CDR3 is TGTGCCAGTAGTATGAGCGGCCAGCGTCAAGAGACCCAGTACTTC.

The chain is built from TRBV5-1 and TRBJ1-1; possible D gene TRBD1, 6 bases. The CDR3 contains 12 residues. V was pared by 4 bases and J by 11 bases, with 15 bases between. Germline assignment: CDR1 SGHRS and CDR2 YFSETQ. Here the CDR3 reads CASSPVGGRAFF. The DNA for the CDR3 is TGCGCCAGCAGCCCGGTCGGGGGGCGTGCTTTCTTT.

J is TRBJ1-4 and V is TRBV15, with 8 nucleotides matching TRBD1. Germline trimming cut 8 bases from V and 7 bases from J; bases unmatched to any gene: 9. Per germline, CDR1 LNHNV and CDR2 YYDKDF (reference sequence). The CDR3 spans 14 residues. The CDR3, as DNA: TGTGCCACCGCGGACCGGACAGGGACTGAAAAACTGTTTTTT. This codes for CATADRTGTEKLFF. Complete variable domain (other parts from reference TRBV15 and TRBJ1-4): DAMVIQNPRYQVTQFGKPVTLSCSQTLNHNVMYWYQQKSSQAPKLLFHYYDKDFNNEADTPDNFQSRRPNTSFCFLDIRSPGLGDTAMYLCATADRTGTEKLFFGSGTQLSVL.

This chain joins TRBV6-6 and TRBJ2-3; TRBD1 agrees at 7 bases. The V and J ends lost 6 bases and 2 bases, in that order; junction bases with no gene match: 11. This CDR3 spans 16 amino acids. Germline CDR1 and CDR2: MNHNY and SVGAGI (reference sequence). Here the CDR3 DNA reads TGTGCCAGCAGGACCAGACAGGGAATCGACACAGATACGCAGTATTTT. Translated, it gives CASRTRQGIDTDTQYF.

The gene calls are TRBV6-4 and TRBJ1-1, with D hard to call. The V and J ends lost 4 bases and 6 bases respectively, with 18 bases between them. This CDR3 comprises 15 residues. Germline-derived CDR1 and CDR2 are MRHNA and SNTAGT. The CDR3 nucleotides read TGTGCCAGCAGTGTGGAGAACAAAAAACACTCTGAAGCTTTCTTT. This codes for CASSVENKKHSEAFF.

The gene calls are TRBV5-1 and TRBJ1-1; TRBD1 might be the D (5 bases). V was shortened by 0 bases and J by 2 bases, with 14 bases between the two germline ends. The germline CDR1 and CDR2 sequences are SGHRS and YFSETQ. This CDR3 contains 16 residues. The CDR3 region has the DNA TGCGCCAGCAGCTTGGTTGCAGGGCGTCGAAACACTGAAGCTTTCTTT. Translation: CASSLVAGRRNTEAFF.

The gene calls are TRBV5-5 and TRBJ1-1; TRBD1 is a possible D gene (6 bases). This CDR3 is built from 13 residues. Trimming shortened V by 2 bases and J by 4 bases, and 9 bases separated the two germline ends. Per germline, CDR1 SGHKS and CDR2 YYEKEE (reference sequence). The CDR3 bases are TGTGCCAGCAGCTTTGACAGGATCACTGAAGCTTTCTTT. It encodes CASSFDRITEAFF.

V and J are TRBV28 and TRBJ2-2, with 7 bases fitting TRBD1. Germline CDR1 and CDR2: MDHEN and SYDVKM. V was clipped by 5 bases and J by 2 bases; unmatched bases: 8. There are 16 residues in the CDR3. Here the CDR3 DNA reads TGTGCCAGCAGTACCCCCGGGACAGAAAACACCGGGGAGCTGTTTTTT. The encoded protein is CASSTPGTENTGELFF.

The table lists this clone with a count of one. The chain is built from TRBV25-1 and TRBJ1-2, with D uncertain. The CDR3 runs 12 residues. With 2 bases removed from V and 4 bases from J, the gap between germline ends came to 5 bases. Per germline, CDR1 MGHDK and CDR2 SYGVNS. CDR3 sequence: CASSEAGYGYTF. CDR3 bases: TGTGCCAGCAGTGAAGCGGGCTATGGCTACACCTTC.

The chain is built from TRBV6-6 and TRBJ1-2; 7 nucleotides match TRBD1. J was trimmed by 7 bases and V by 10 bases; bases with no gene match: 9. The CDR3 length is 12 residues. Per germline, CDR1 MNHNY and CDR2 SVGAGI (reference sequence). Here the CDR3 DNA reads TGTGCCACCGGCAGGGGGTCGCTTGGCTACACCTTC. The encoded protein is CATGRGSLGYTF.

The CDR3 nucleotides are TGTGCCAGCAGCTTAGGCGGAGGGGCCGGGGAGACCCAGTACTTC. Its protein is CASSLGGGAGETQYF. The chain carries TRBV7-6 and TRBJ2-5, with D maybe TRBD2 (6 bases). The V end was cut by 1 base, the J end by 5 bases, with 14 bases between. Per germline, CDR1 SGHVS and CDR2 FNYEAQ. The CDR3 is made up of 15 amino acids.

This clone turned up a few times. The V and J genes are TRBV5-4 and TRBJ1-2; possible D gene TRBD1, 6 bases. Trimming pared 2 bases from V and 2 bases from J, leaving 10 bases between. The CDR3 covers 14 residues. Germline lookup yields CDR1 SGHNT and CDR2 YYREEE (reference sequence). The CDR3 loop reads CASSLRQANYGYTF. DNA for the CDR3: TGTGCCAGCAGCTTACGACAGGCCAACTATGGCTACACCTTC.

This clone was seen only a few times. Additional DNA sequences in this sample encode the identical CDR3. V and J are TRBV5-1 and TRBJ1-1; TRBD1 agrees at 9 bases. J lost 4 bases, V lost 4 bases, and 5 bases had no gene match. CDR3 length: 14 residues. Per germline, CDR1 SGHRS and CDR2 YFSETQ. Here the CDR3 DNA reads TGCGCCAGCAGCAGGGGACAGGGCAGCACTGAAGCTTTCTTT. Translation gives CASSRGQGSTEAFF.

This chain joins TRBV9 and TRBJ1-2; 8 bases agree with TRBD1. The CDR3 contains 15 residues. V shed 3 bases and J 10 bases; nucleotides not matched to a gene: 14. Germline CDR1 is SGDLS and CDR2 is YYNGEE. DNA of the CDR3: TGTGCCAGCAGCGCAATCGGACAGGGTAGTGGATACTACACCTTC. As protein: CASSAIGQGSGYYTF.

The CDR3 DNA reads as TGTGCCACCAGCAGTGGGGGTATGGAGGGGGCATGGTCACCCCTCCACTTT. It encodes CATSSGGMEGAWSPLHF. The chain joins TRBV15 to TRBJ1-6, with 7 bases identical to TRBD1. Germline-derived CDR1 and CDR2 are LNHNV and YYDKDF (reference sequence). This CDR3 is built from 17 residues. With 3 bases clipped from V and 10 bases from J, the junction kept 15 bases outside the gene matches.